This T cell receptor (beta chain) was captured in a study of cytomegalovirus exposure and HLA in healthy donors. Primers included in the PCR were 60 Vbeta and 13 Jbeta primers. The table came from immunoSEQ multiplex PCR; TCRdb's copy has only in-frame clones and leaves some out. Altogether 95,000 to 100,000 clones are present, 70% to 80% being singletons, with the ten largest covering 3% to 3.5%. General observations from the study: Data from an earlier analysis indicated that most TCR beta V segments were productive either about 87% or about 30% of the time. Some public TCRs appeared in many individuals, while most sequences were rare.

The germline gives CDR1 MNHNY, CDR2 SVGAGI (reference sequence). CDR3 length: 14 amino acids. Trimming pared 2 bases from V and 9 bases from J, leaving 16 bases between. This clone was picked up a small number of times. Its antigen is undetermined. The rearrangement links TRBV6-6 to TRBJ1-2; a weak D match, TRBD1 (6 bases). This receptor was identified in a man aged 35-49 years in good health and CMV-seronegative. The sample taken for sequencing was PBMCs. CDR3 loop: CASSYRTASESYTF. The CDR3 DNA reads TGTGCCAGCAGTTACCGGACAGCCTCCGAGAGCTACACCTTC.